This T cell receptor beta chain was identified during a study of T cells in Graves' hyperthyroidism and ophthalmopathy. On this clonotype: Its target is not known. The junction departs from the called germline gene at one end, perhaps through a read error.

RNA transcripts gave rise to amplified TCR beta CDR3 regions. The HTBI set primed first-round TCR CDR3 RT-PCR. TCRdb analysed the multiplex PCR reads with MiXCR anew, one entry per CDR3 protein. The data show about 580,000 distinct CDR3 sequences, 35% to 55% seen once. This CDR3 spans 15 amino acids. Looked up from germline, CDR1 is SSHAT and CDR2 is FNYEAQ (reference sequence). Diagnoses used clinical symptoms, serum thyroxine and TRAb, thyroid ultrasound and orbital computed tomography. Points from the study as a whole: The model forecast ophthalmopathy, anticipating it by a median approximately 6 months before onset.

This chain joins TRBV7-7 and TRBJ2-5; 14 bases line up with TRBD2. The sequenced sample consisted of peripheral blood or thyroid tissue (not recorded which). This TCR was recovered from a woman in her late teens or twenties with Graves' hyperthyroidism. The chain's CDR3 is CASSQGTSGRETQYF. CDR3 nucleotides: TGTGCTAGCAGCCAAGGGACTAGCGGGAGAGAGACCCAGTACTTC.